This TCR beta chain was obtained from a study of blood T cell repertoires in COVID-19. Study context: Nucleic acid was either cDNA or gDNA, and it came from T cells, B-cell-depleted T cells, or PBMCs.

In the authors' methods: Amplified reference gene primers provided the basis for estimating nucleated cell counts. Profiled with immunoSEQ multiplex PCR; TCRdb holds only in-frame clones, not every one. That table supplies the V and J calls and clone size; D and trimming were determined from the DNA. The sample consists of hundreds of thousands of clones, around nine tenths of them appearing once. The germline V gene has CDR1 SGDLS and CDR2 YYNGEE. V lost 2 bases and J lost 4, with 12 bases in between. The CDR3 is 14 amino acids. Material: peripheral blood. This receptor was taken from a man aged 55 to 69 who had recovered from COVID-19. The V gene is TRBV9, the J gene TRBJ1-1, with D perhaps matching TRBD1 (5 bases). This CDR3 is CASSVFRAATEAFF. DNA of the CDR3: TGTGCCAGCAGCGTGTTCAGGGCGGCCACTGAAGCTTTCTTT.